The entry that follows covers one TCR beta chain sequence. The data were taken from a study of blood T cell repertoires in COVID-19. This CDR3 has 15 amino acids. Germline V gene sequence: CDR1 SGHAT, CDR2 FQNNGV. Trimming took 5 bases from V and 4 from J, leaving 15 bases between them. Produced via immunoSEQ multiplex PCR; TCRdb's table is partial and in-frame only. The sample holds some 400,000 clones, approximately 90% seen once. The source material was PBMCs or T cells enriched from blood (not recorded which). V gene TRBV11-2 combines with J gene TRBJ1-3; a weak D match, TRBD1 (5 bases). This sequence originates from a woman aged 35 to 49 who had been exposed to COVID-19. The CDR3 loop is CASSLGTRVGNTIYF. DNA for the CDR3: TGTGCCAGCAGCCTCGGGACTCGCGTAGGAAACACCATATATTTT.